This T cell receptor beta chain originates from a study of blood T cell repertoires in COVID-19. The overall study: T cells, B-cell-depleted T cells, or PBMCs supplied cDNA or gDNA.

This CDR3 has 14 residues. CDR1 is LGHDT and CDR2 is YNNKEL in the germline V gene (reference sequence). Deletions cut 4 bases from V and 9 bases from J, with 18 bases between. Original processing methods: By means of reference gene primer amplification, nucleated cell counts were estimated. The protocol was immunoSEQ multiplex PCR, while the TCRdb copy is restricted to in-frame clones and leaves out a portion. D and trimming were read from the DNA, whereas the V and J calls and clone size are those reported in that table. This table holds around 140,000 clones, 80% to 90% found once. This receptor was taken from a man aged 45-60 years with active COVID-19. Sequencing was done on a sample of peripheral blood. The chain uses TRBV3-1 (or the pseudogene TRBV3-2) and TRBJ2-5; tentatively, D is TRBD2 (5 bases). The CDR3 DNA sequence: TGTGCCAGCAGCCCCCAGGAAGGGCGGGCGGCCCAGTACTTC. Protein: CASSPQEGRAAQYF.